The 32 T cell receptor beta chains listed next were all sequenced from one sample in a study of blood T cell repertoires in COVID-19. Clones were sequenced by immunoSEQ multiplex PCR, and TCRdb holds only the in-frame ones, with some missing. Of about 160,000 clones listed, approximately 87% are singletons. Sample: peripheral blood. The receptors come from an older woman with COVID-19, enrolled during active disease.

The CDR3 spells CASSLAQGTNNQPQHF. The CDR3 region has the DNA TGTGCCAGCAGTTTGGCCCAGGGAACGAACAATCAGCCCCAGCATTTT. This chain joins TRBV28 and TRBJ1-5; a possible D gene is TRBD1 (5 bases). The germline gives CDR1 MDHEN, CDR2 SYDVKM. Trimming left V 3 bases short and J 3 bases short, with 15 bases between. There are 16 residues in the CDR3. Looking up the rest from reference TRBV28 and TRBJ1-5 gives the full variable domain: DVKVTQSSRYLVKRTGEKVFLECVQDMDHENMFWYRQDPGLGLRLIYFSYDVKMKEKGDIPEGYSVSREKKERFSLILESASTNQTSMYLCASSLAQGTNNQPQHFGDGTRLSIL.

The chain uses TRBV6-4 and TRBJ2-2, with 8 bases matching TRBD2. Germline CDR1 is MRHNA and CDR2 is SNTAGT. The CDR3 loop spans 14 amino acids. Trimming took 6 bases from V and 6 from J; bases not matched to a gene: 6. As DNA, the CDR3 is TGTGCCAGCAGACACTTAGCGGGGCCCGGGGAGCTGTTTTTT. Amino acid sequence: CASRHLAGPGELFF.

The rearrangement uses TRBV19 and TRBJ2-2; 10 bases align to TRBD1. This CDR3 comprises 14 residues. J lost 3 bases, V lost 6 bases, and 1 base had no gene match. Germline CDR1 LNHDA, CDR2 SQIVND (reference sequence). In nucleotides, the CDR3 is TGTGCCAGTAGGGACAGGGGGGACACCGGGGAGCTGTTTTTT. It yields the protein CASRDRGDTGELFF.

The V gene is TRBV6-1, the J gene TRBJ1-6, with TRBD1 matching over 8 bases. Trimming cost V 4 bases and J 10 bases; bases outside gene matches: 18. Germline V gives CDR1 MNHNS, CDR2 SASEGT. This CDR3 region has 18 residues. This chain's CDR3 is CASSARRQGTTQGSPLHF. CDR3 sequence (DNA): TGTGCCAGCAGTGCACGGCGACAGGGGACGACACAGGGATCACCCCTCCACTTT.

This chain uses TRBV2 with TRBJ1-1; D gene ambiguous. This CDR3 region has 16 residues. Between the trimmed V and J ends, which lost 0 bases and 4 bases, there was a span of 15 bases. Per the germline V gene, CDR1 is SNHLY and CDR2 is FYNNEI. The CDR3 coding sequence is TGTGCCAGCAGTGAAGCCGCCACTCCCATCGGCACTGAAGCTTTCTTT. It is translated as CASSEAATPIGTEAFF.

This clone was detected a few times. The chain employs TRBV7-8 and TRBJ2-2; D is ambiguous. Deletions cut 2 bases from V and 6 bases from J, with 13 bases between. The CDR3 is made up of 15 amino acids. Germline CDR1 reads SGHVS; CDR2 reads FQNEAQ. The CDR3 DNA is TGTGCCAGCAGCTTAAGACGGTTTACAGCCGGGGAGCTGTTTTTT. Amino acids: CASSLRRFTAGELFF.

The DNA for the CDR3 is TGTGCCATCAGTGAGCTCGGGGGGGCGGCAGATACGCAGTATTTT. Encoded protein: CAISELGGAADTQYF. The V and J genes are TRBV10-3 and TRBJ2-3; 8 nucleotides line up with TRBD2. Germline V lookup: CDR1 ENHRY, CDR2 SYGVKD. This CDR3 has 15 residues. V lost 2 bases, J lost 4 bases, and 5 bases stayed unmatched.

This rearrangement joins TRBV7-6 to TRBJ2-3; TRBD2 is a possible D gene (5 bases). The V gene lost 1 base and the J gene lost 4 bases, with 12 bases spanning the gap. Germline V gives CDR1 SGHVS, CDR2 FNYEAQ. The CDR3 length is 15 residues. The CDR3 DNA reads as TGTGCCAGCAGCTTAGTGTTTAGCGCCGCAGATACGCAGTATTTT. Translated, it gives CASSLVFSAADTQYF.

The chain uses TRBV12-2 and TRBJ1-3. TRBV12-2 is described as a pseudogene. This CDR3 has 15 amino acids. Written as DNA, the CDR3 is TGTGCAAGTCGCTTAGATAAAGGGAGGGGGGACACCATATATTTT. Its translation is CASRLDKGRGDTIYF.

This clone was seen a handful of times. The chain combines TRBV15 with TRBJ1-5; 7 bases are a match to TRBD1. The CDR3 is 16 residues long. Germline V gives CDR1 LNHNV, CDR2 YYDKDF (reference sequence). V was pared by 3 bases and J by 0 bases, with 5 bases of the junction left unmatched. The CDR3 region has the DNA TGTGCCACCAGCAGCCCCGGGACAGCTAGCAATCAGCCCCAGCATTTT. It codes for CATSSPGTASNQPQHF.

V usage is TRBV5-4 and J usage is TRBJ1-6, with TRBD1 as a possible D gene (6 bases). Trimming removed 2 bases from V and 8 bases from J, with 17 bases in between. Germline-derived CDR1 and CDR2 are SGHNT and YYREEE (reference sequence). This CDR3 contains 16 residues. DNA of the CDR3: TGTGCCAGCAGCTTATTTTCGACAGGCGATTATTCACCCCTCCACTTT. Amino acids: CASSLFSTGDYSPLHF.

The chain uses TRBV28 and TRBJ1-2; the D is unclear. CDR1 is MDHEN and CDR2 is SYDVKM in the germline V gene. The CDR3 totals 14 residues. Between the trimmed V and J ends, which lost 2 bases and 1 base, there was a span of 8 bases. CDR3 DNA: TGTGCCAGCAGTTTAGGCTTAATTAACTATGGCTACACCTTC. Translated, it gives CASSLGLINYGYTF.

This chain's CDR3 is CASSPSDTQYF. DNA of the CDR3: TGTGCCAGCAGTCCCTCTGATACGCAGTATTTT. The chain joins TRBV28 to TRBJ2-3, with D unclear. The V gene's germline CDR1 is MDHEN and CDR2 SYDVKM. The CDR3 has 11 residues. Trimming removed 5 bases at V and 6 bases at J, with 6 bases between. The full variable domain, in which reference TRBV28 and TRBJ2-3 provide the parts outside the CDR3, is DVKVTQSSRYLVKRTGEKVFLECVQDMDHENMFWYRQDPGLGLRLIYFSYDVKMKEKGDIPEGYSVSREKKERFSLILESASTNQTSMYLCASSPSDTQYFGPGTRLTVL.

The rearrangement joins TRBV4-2 to TRBJ1-2; D ambiguous. This CDR3 region has 12 residues. Trimming removed 4 bases at V and 6 bases at J, with 9 bases between. Germline CDR1 and CDR2: LGHNA and YNFKEQ. In DNA, the CDR3 is TGTGCCAGCAGCCCAGGCCGCGATGGCTACACCTTC. This sequence encodes CASSPGRDGYTF.

The chain uses TRBV18 and TRBJ1-3; TRBD1 might be the D (5 bases). The germline V gene has CDR1 KGHSH and CDR2 LQKENI. V lost 6 bases to trimming and J lost 2 bases, with 11 bases between them. This CDR3 is 14 amino acids long. The CDR3 loop is CASSATVAGNTIYF. DNA of the CDR3: TGTGCCAGCTCGGCGACAGTTGCTGGAAACACCATATATTTT.

The chain couples TRBV28 to TRBJ1-4; a weak D match, TRBD1 (6 bases). CDR1 is MDHEN and CDR2 is SYDVKM in the germline V gene. This CDR3 has 16 residues. Trimming stripped 5 bases from V and 7 bases from J, with 20 bases between. As DNA, the CDR3 is TGTGCCAGCAGTGCCCGGCGCGGGGGCTCTGGTGAAAAACTGTTTTTT. The encoded protein is CASSARRGGSGEKLFF.

CDR3 in amino acids: CAKAKTTGLQETQYF. DNA of the CDR3: TGTGCCAAAGCAAAAACCACGGGATTACAAGAGACCCAGTACTTC. The rearrangement links TRBV2 to TRBJ2-5, with D possibly being TRBD2 (5 bases). This CDR3 has 15 amino acids. V lost 10 bases and J 2 bases, leaving 20 bases between the germline ends. Germline loops: CDR1 SNHLY, CDR2 FYNNEI.

The chain carries TRBV6-1 and TRBJ1-6; 9 positions match TRBD1. Trimming removed 3 bases from V and 0 bases from J; junction bases left unmatched: 12. The CDR3 is 20 residues long. Germline-derived CDR1 and CDR2 are MNHNS and SASEGT. CDR3 nucleotide sequence: TGTGCCAGCAGTGATCCCGGGACAGGGTATTTTCGCTCCTATAATTCACCCCTCCACTTT. Its translation is CASSDPGTGYFRSYNSPLHF.

The count of this clone is one. The chain uses TRBV5-6 and TRBJ2-7; D is perhaps TRBD1 (6 bases). Between the trimmed V and J ends, which lost 1 base and 3 bases, there was a span of 17 bases. Per germline, CDR1 SGHDT and CDR2 YYEEEE. This CDR3 is 16 amino acids long. Written as DNA, the CDR3 is TGTGCCAGCAGCTTGAGGGTTACAGGGTCGTTCTACGAGCAGTACTTC. Translation: CASSLRVTGSFYEQYF. The whole variable domain, remainder taken from reference TRBV5-6 and TRBJ2-7, is DAGVTQSPTHLIKTRGQQVTLRCSPKSGHDTVSWYQQALGQGPQFIFQYYEEEERQRGNFPDRFSGHQFPNYSSELNVNALLLGDSALYLCASSLRVTGSFYEQYFGPGTRLTVT.

This chain joins TRBV18 and TRBJ1-1; D unclear. Germline CDR1 KGHSH, CDR2 LQKENI. The CDR3 has 13 residues. Trimming removed 8 bases at V and 5 bases at J, with 15 bases between. The CDR3 sequence is CASAGREGTEAFF. In DNA form, the CDR3 reads TGTGCCAGCGCTGGAAGGGAGGGAACTGAAGCTTTCTTT.

The genes are TRBV7-6 and TRBJ1-4; D gene uncertain. V dropped 2 bases and J dropped 0 bases, with 7 bases sitting between them. The CDR3 length is 15 residues. CDR1 and CDR2 from the germline V gene are SGHVS and FNYEAQ. The CDR3 DNA sequence: TGTGCCAGCAGCTTATACGGGACAACTAATGAAAAACTGTTTTTT. Its protein is CASSLYGTTNEKLFF.

This sequence joins TRBV19 and TRBJ1-5, with unresolved D. The CDR3 totals 15 residues. The germline V and J ends were trimmed by 3 bases and 0 bases, with 9 bases remaining between them. Germline CDR1 is LNHDA and CDR2 is SQIVND (reference sequence). CDR3 sequence (DNA): TGTGCCAGTAGTATCGGTGATAATAGCAATCAGCCCCAGCATTTT. Its translation is CASSIGDNSNQPQHF.

This clone has only a few counts. DNA of the CDR3: TGTGCCAGCAGCGACGGGAAAAACAATCAGCCCCAGCATTTT. Its translation is CASSDGKNNQPQHF. V gene TRBV9 combines with J gene TRBJ1-5, with D unresolved. This CDR3 has 14 residues. The germline V gene has CDR1 SGDLS and CDR2 YYNGEE. Trimming took 3 bases from V and 3 from J, leaving 10 bases between them.

The V gene is TRBV4-1, the J gene TRBJ2-5; a weak D match, TRBD1 (6 bases). V lost 4 bases, J lost 1 base, and 13 bases lay in between. CDR3 length: 15 amino acids. Germline CDR1 is MGHRA and CDR2 is YSYEKL. The CDR3 reads CASSPTTGSQETQYF. CDR3 bases: TGCGCCAGCAGCCCCACGACAGGATCCCAAGAGACCCAGTACTTC.

The chain has TRBV19 and TRBJ1-3; 7 bases align to TRBD1. CDR3 length: 14 amino acids. Per germline, CDR1 LNHDA and CDR2 SQIVND (reference sequence). After removal of 7 bases from V and 3 bases from J, the junction contained 6 bases not matched to a gene. CDR3 DNA sequence: TGTGCCAGTACCCTGGGACAGCTTGGAAACACCATATATTTT. It specifies CASTLGQLGNTIYF.

The chain combines TRBV7-9 with TRBJ2-5, with TRBD2 matching over 8 bases. This CDR3 comprises 13 residues. Losses at the gene ends were 7 bases for V and 2 bases for J; bases not matched to a gene: 3. Germline V gene lookup returns CDR1 SEHNR and CDR2 FQNEAQ (reference sequence). CDR3 coding DNA: TGTGCCAGCAAAGCTAGCGGGCAAGAGACCCAGTACTTC. This sequence encodes CASKASGQETQYF.

The rearrangement links TRBV5-1 to TRBJ1-1; 9 bases are a match to TRBD1. From germline, CDR1 is SGHRS and CDR2 YFSETQ. This CDR3 region has 14 residues. V lost 3 bases and J lost 4; bases outside the gene matches: 4. The CDR3 loop reads CASSSTGGSTEAFF. The CDR3 DNA reads TGCGCCAGCAGCTCGACAGGGGGGAGCACTGAAGCTTTCTTT.

This chain links TRBV5-1 with TRBJ2-5; 10 nucleotides agree with TRBD2. CDR3 length: 21 amino acids. Germline V lookup: CDR1 SGHRS, CDR2 YFSETQ. Losses at the gene ends were 0 bases for V and 0 bases for J; bases not matched to a gene: 17. The CDR3 nucleotides read TGCGCCAGCAGCTTGGCAGTCCCCTTTAGCGGGGGGAGCATAGACCAAGAGACCCAGTACTTC. Its translation is CASSLAVPFSGGSIDQETQYF.

V gene TRBV2 combines with J gene TRBJ1-1, with 8 bases aligning to TRBD1. Trimming took 6 bases from V and 0 from J; bases not matched to a gene: 3. The germline CDR1 and CDR2 sequences are SNHLY and FYNNEI. This CDR3 is built from 14 residues. The CDR3 is CASRLGQVNTEAFF. The CDR3 DNA sequence: TGTGCCAGCAGACTGGGACAGGTGAACACTGAAGCTTTCTTT.

The V and J genes are TRBV27 and TRBJ2-1; TRBD2 matches 10 bases. CDR1 and CDR2 (germline): MNHEY, SMNVEV (reference sequence). CDR3 length: 17 residues. The junction had 18 bases not matched to a gene; V was cut back by 6 bases and J by 10 bases. CDR3 in amino acids: CASSSRVVAGGPSEQFF. CDR3 bases: TGTGCCAGCAGCTCCCGGGTGGTAGCGGGGGGTCCTTCAGAGCAGTTCTTC.

DNA for the CDR3: TGTGCCAGCAGTGAATCCCAGGTTTGGGAGGCTTTCTTT. The encoded protein is CASSESQVWEAFF. The V and J genes are TRBV6-1 and TRBJ1-1; D gene uncertain. The CDR3 covers 13 residues. V lost 2 bases and J 11 bases, leaving 15 bases between the germline ends. From germline, CDR1 is MNHNS and CDR2 SASEGT.

The chain recombines TRBV11-2 with TRBJ2-5; no definite D call. Germline values: CDR1 SGHAT, CDR2 FQNNGV. V was trimmed by 4 bases and J by 0 bases, leaving 6 bases between them. The length of the CDR3 is 13 residues. The CDR3 nucleotides are TGTGCCAGCAGCTGGCTGCACCAAGAGACCCAGTACTTC. Protein: CASSWLHQETQYF.